The present T cell receptor beta chain was sequenced within a study of CXCR3-negative and CXCR3-positive naive CD8 T cells. In preparing the TRB cDNA libraries, 5' RACE with UMI labels was used. TCRdb re-called the 5' RACE reads and catalogs CDR3 proteins one per entry, DNA excluded. In all, the sample yields around 90,000 distinct CDR3 sequences. The CDR3 runs 15 residues. From germline, CDR1 is MDHEN and CDR2 SYDVKM. The chain links TRBV28 to TRBJ2-3; lacking DNA, the TRBD2 call made by TCRdb goes unchecked. Sequenced input: naive CXCR3- CD8+ T cells from blood. The sample's subset: CD45RO-CCR7+CD27+CD95- naive CD8+ T cells lacking CXCR3 (TNR3-). The clonotype was recovered from a human donor in good health. Some clones in this sample may be carry-over from other donors' samples. CDR3 protein: CASSTLAGAADTQYF.